This TCR beta chain is drawn from a study of cytomegalovirus exposure and HLA in healthy donors. Regarding the study as a whole: It was found in a later analysis that first-cohort TCR clusters tended to co-occur in the 95 to 150 validation repertoires.

Points on this clone: Its specificity is not known. In the same sample, other DNA sequences code for this CDR3.

TCRdb's table, derived via immunoSEQ multiplex PCR, lists solely in-frame clones and lacks some. The data show some 170,000 clones, with roughly 80% seen just once and approximately 2.4% held by the top ten. Germline-derived CDR1 and CDR2 are MGHRA and YSYEKL. The CDR3 contains 15 residues. V lost 1 base to trimming and J lost 4 bases, with 13 bases between them. The chain is built from TRBV4-1 and TRBJ1-2; a possible D gene is TRBD1 (5 bases). This receptor was taken from a man aged 25-45 years in good health and CMV-seropositive. The material sequenced was PBMCs. The CDR3 protein is CASSQGGGGSYGYTF. The CDR3 DNA reads as TGCGCCAGCAGCCAAGGCGGGGGGGGGAGCTATGGCTACACCTTC.